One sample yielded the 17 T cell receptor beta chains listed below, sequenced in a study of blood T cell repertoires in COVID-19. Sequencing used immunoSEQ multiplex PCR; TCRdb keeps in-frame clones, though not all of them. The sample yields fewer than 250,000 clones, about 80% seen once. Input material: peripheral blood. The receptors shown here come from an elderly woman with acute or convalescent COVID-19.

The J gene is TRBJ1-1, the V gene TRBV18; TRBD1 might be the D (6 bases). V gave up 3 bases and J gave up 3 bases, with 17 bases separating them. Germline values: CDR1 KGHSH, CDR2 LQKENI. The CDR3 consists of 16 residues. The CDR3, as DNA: TGTGCCAGCTCACCTTCTAGAGGGGGTGGGGACACTGAAGCTTTCTTT. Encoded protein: CASSPSRGGGDTEAFF.

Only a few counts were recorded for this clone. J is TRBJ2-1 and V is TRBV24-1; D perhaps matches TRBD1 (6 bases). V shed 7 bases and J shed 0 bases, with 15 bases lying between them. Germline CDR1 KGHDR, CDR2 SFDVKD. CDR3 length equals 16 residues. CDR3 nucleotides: TGTGCCACCAGCCCCCCGGGGACAACCTCCTACAATGAGCAGTTCTTC. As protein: CATSPPGTTSYNEQFF.

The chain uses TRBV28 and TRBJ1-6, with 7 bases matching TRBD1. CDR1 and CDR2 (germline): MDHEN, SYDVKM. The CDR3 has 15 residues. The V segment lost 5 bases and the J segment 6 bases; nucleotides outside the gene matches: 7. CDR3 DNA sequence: TGTGCCAGCAGTACCCGACAGGGCGCTAATTCACCCCTCCACTTT. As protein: CASSTRQGANSPLHF.

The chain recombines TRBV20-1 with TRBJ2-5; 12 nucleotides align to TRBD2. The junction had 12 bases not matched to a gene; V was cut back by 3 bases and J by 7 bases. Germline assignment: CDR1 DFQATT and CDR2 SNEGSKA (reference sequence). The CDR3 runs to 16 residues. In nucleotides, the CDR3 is TGCAGTGCTAGTCCCCTAGCGGGAGGGGCCAGCGGGACCCAGTACTTC. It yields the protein CSASPLAGGASGTQYF.

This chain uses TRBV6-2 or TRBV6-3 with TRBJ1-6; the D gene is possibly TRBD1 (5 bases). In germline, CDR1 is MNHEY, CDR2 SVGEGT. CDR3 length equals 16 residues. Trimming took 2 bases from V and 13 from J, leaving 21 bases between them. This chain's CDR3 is CASSYDRRARWGPLHF. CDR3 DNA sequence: TGTGCCAGCAGTTACGACCGCAGGGCGCGGTGGGGCCCCCTCCACTTT.

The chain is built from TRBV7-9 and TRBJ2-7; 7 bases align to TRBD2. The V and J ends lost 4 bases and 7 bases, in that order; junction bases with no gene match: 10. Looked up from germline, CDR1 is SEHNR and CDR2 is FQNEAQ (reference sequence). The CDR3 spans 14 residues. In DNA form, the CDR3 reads TGTGCCAGCAGCTCAGAGAGACTAGCAGGGGAGCAGTACTTC. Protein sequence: CASSSERLAGEQYF.

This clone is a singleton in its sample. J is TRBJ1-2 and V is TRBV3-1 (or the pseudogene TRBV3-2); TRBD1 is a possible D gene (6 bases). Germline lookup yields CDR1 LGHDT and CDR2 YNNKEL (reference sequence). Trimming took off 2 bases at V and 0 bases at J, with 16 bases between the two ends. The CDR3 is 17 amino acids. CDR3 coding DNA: TGTGCCAGCAGCCAACAGGACAGAGGCCAAGCTAACTATGGCTACACCTTC. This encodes CASSQQDRGQANYGYTF.

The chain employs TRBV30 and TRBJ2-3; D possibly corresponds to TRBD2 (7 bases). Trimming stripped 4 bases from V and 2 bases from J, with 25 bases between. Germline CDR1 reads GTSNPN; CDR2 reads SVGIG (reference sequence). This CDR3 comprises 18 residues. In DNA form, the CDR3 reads TGTGCCTGGATCCCGTCGGGGGGCCCCTGGGGGCCCACAGATACGCAGTATTTT. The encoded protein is CAWIPSGGPWGPTDTQYF.

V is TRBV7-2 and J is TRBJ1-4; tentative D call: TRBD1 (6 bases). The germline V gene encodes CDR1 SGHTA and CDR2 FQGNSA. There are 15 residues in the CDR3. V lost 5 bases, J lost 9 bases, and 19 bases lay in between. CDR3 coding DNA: TGTGCCAGCAGCCCTAGGACAGCGGGAAGCCAAAAACTGTTTTTT. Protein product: CASSPRTAGSQKLFF.

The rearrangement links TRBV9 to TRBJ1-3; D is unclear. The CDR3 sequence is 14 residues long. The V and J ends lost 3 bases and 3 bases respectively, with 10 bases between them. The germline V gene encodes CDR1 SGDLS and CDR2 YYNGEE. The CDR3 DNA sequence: TGTGCCAGCAGCGACAGAGTTGATGGAAACACCATATATTTT. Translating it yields CASSDRVDGNTIYF.

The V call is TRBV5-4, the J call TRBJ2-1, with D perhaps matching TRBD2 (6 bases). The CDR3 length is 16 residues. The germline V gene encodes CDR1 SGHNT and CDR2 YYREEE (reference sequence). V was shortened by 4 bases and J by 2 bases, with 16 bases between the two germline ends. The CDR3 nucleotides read TGTGCCAGCAGCGGCGGAGGGACGGGGACCTACAATGAGCAGTTCTTC. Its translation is CASSGGGTGTYNEQFF. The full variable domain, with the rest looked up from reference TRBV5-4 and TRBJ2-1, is ETGVTQSPTHLIKTRGQQVTLRCSSQSGHNTVSWYQQALGQGPQFIFQYYREEENGRGNFPPRFSGLQFPNYSSELNVNALELDDSALYLCASSGGGTGTYNEQFFGPGTRLTVL.

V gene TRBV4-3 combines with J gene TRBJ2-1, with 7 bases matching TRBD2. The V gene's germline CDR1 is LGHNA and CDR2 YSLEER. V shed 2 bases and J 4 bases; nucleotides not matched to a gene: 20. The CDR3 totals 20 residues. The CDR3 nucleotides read TGCGCCAGCAGCCAACGATTGCCAACCAAGTCTAGCGGAGGATACAATGAGCAGTTCTTC. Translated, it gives CASSQRLPTKSSGGYNEQFF.

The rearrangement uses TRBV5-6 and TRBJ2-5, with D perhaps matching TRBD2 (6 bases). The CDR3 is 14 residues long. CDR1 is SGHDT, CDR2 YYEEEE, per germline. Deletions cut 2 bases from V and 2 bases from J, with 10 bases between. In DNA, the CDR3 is TGTGCCAGCAGCTTACTAGCAGAACAAGAGACCCAGTACTTC. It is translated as CASSLLAEQETQYF.

DNA of the CDR3: TGTGCCTGGAGTAGACAGTCGAATCAGCCCCAGCATTTT. Translating it yields CAWSRQSNQPQHF. V and J are TRBV30 and TRBJ1-5, with D perhaps matching TRBD1 (5 bases). Germline loops: CDR1 GTSNPN, CDR2 SVGIG (reference sequence). The V and J ends lost 2 bases and 4 bases respectively, with 9 bases between them. The CDR3 is made up of 13 amino acids.

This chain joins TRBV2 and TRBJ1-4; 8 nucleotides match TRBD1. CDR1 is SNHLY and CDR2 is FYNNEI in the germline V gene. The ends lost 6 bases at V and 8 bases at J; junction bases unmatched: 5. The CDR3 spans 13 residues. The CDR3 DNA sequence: TGTGCCAGCAGGGGACAGGCGGGCGAAAAACTGTTTTTT. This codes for CASRGQAGEKLFF.

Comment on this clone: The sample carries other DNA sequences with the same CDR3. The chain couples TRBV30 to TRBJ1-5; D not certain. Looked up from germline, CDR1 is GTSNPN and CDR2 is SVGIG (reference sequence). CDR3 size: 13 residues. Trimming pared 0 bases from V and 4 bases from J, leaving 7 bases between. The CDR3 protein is CAWSVRGNQPQHF. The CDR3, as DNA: TGTGCCTGGAGTGTACGGGGAAATCAGCCCCAGCATTTT. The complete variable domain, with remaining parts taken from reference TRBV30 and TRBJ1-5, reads SQTIHQWPATLVQPVGSPLSLECTVEGTSNPNLYWYRQAAGRGLQLLFYSVGIGQISSEVPQNLSASRPQDRQFILSSKKLLLSDSGFYLCAWSVRGNQPQHFGDGTRLSIL.

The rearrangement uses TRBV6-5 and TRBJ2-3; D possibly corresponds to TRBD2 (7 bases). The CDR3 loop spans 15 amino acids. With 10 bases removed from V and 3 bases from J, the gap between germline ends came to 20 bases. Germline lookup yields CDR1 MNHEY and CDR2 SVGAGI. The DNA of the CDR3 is TGTGCCACCACGCGGCGGGGGCAAGGGACAGATACGCAGTATTTT. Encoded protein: CATTRRGQGTDTQYF.